Listed below are T cell receptor beta chains from one sample, sequenced in a study of cytomegalovirus exposure and HLA in healthy donors. Data came from immunoSEQ multiplex PCR; TCRdb stores just in-frame clones and leaves some out. Counted here are 120,000 to 150,000 clones, over 60% occurring once; the ten biggest clones make up about 1.8%. The sample taken for sequencing was PBMCs. The receptors shown here come from a woman younger than 45 in good health and CMV-seronegative. Each CDR3 is given with its conserved first and last residue. The order of the fields is D gene, V gene, J gene, clone size, CDR3 protein, CDR3 DNA. The D gene is left open where the match is weak. Size is omitted from some rows. Given values are once, few, many or a class for expanded clones.

D: .
V: TRBV15
J: TRBJ1-1
size: .
CDR3: CATSRRGAKGEAFF
DNA: TGTGCCACCAGCAGACGGGGGGCCAAGGGGGAAGCTTTCTTT

D: .
V: TRBV2
J: TRBJ1-5
size: .
CDR3: CASSPQTGRNQPQHF
DNA: TGTGCCAGCAGTCCCCAGACAGGAAGGAATCAGCCCCAGCATTTT

D: TRBD1
V: TRBV11-2
J: TRBJ1-1
size: .
CDR3: CASSFYRGGGLGRNTEAFF
DNA: TGTGCCAGCAGCTTCTACAGGGGTGGGGGTCTTGGGAGAAACACTGAAGCTTTCTTT

D: TRBD1
V: TRBV6-6
J: TRBJ2-7
size: .
CDR3: CASSSLDRGRYEQYF
DNA: TGTGCCAGCAGTTCCCTGGACAGGGGGCGGTACGAGCAGTACTTC

D: .
V: TRBV5-4
J: TRBJ2-2
size: .
CDR3: CATSRGAGELFF
DNA: TGTGCCACCTCCAGGGGGGCCGGGGAGCTGTTTTTT

D: .
V: TRBV5-4
J: TRBJ1-6
size: .
CDR3: CASSLGSLNNSPLHF
DNA: TGTGCCAGCAGCTTGGGTTCCCTAAATAATTCACCCCTCCACTTT

D: .
V: TRBV11-2
J: TRBJ1-1
size: .
CDR3: CASSWDFIAEAFF
DNA: TGTGCCAGCAGCTGGGACTTTATTGCTGAAGCTTTCTTT

D: TRBD1
V: TRBV7-3
J: TRBJ2-2
size: .
CDR3: CASSFTGGVGELFF
DNA: TGTGCCAGCAGCTTCACAGGGGGAGTCGGGGAGCTGTTTTTT

D: TRBD1
V: TRBV5-1
J: TRBJ1-3
size: .
CDR3: CASSLETGFSGNTIYF
DNA: TGCGCCAGCAGCTTGGAGACAGGGTTCTCTGGAAACACCATATATTTT

D: .
V: TRBV6-1
J: TRBJ2-1
size: .
CDR3: CASSERGTRAYNEQFF
DNA: TGTGCCAGCAGTGAAAGGGGGACCCGTGCCTACAATGAGCAGTTCTTC

D: .
V: TRBV7-9
J: TRBJ2-7
size: .
CDR3: CASSLGGQSYEQYF
DNA: TGTGCCAGCAGCTTAGGTGGACAGTCCTACGAGCAGTACTTC

D: TRBD2
V: TRBV11-2
J: TRBJ2-5
size: .
CDR3: CASSLGLAGHQETQYF
DNA: TGTGCCAGCAGCTTGGGACTAGCGGGGCATCAAGAGACCCAGTACTTC

D: .
V: TRBV5-8
J: TRBJ1-2
size: few
CDR3: CASSFGRIYGYTF
DNA: TGTGCCAGCAGCTTTGGCAGGATATATGGCTACACCTTC

D: .
V: TRBV11-2
J: TRBJ2-7
size: few
CDR3: CASSLGWSSYEQYF
DNA: TGTGCCAGCAGCTTAGGCTGGAGCTCCTACGAGCAGTACTTC

D: .
V: TRBV5-1
J: TRBJ2-1
size: .
CDR3: CASSLMATNEQFF
DNA: TGCGCCAGCAGCTTGATGGCCACCAATGAGCAGTTCTTC

D: TRBD1
V: TRBV30
J: TRBJ1-6
size: .
CDR3: CAWGTGSGSPLHF
DNA: TGTGCCTGGGGGACAGGGAGTGGTTCACCCCTCCACTTT

D: TRBD1
V: TRBV6-1
J: TRBJ2-6
size: .
CDR3: CASSEPRGRRSAGANVLTF
DNA: TGTGCCAGCAGCGAACCGAGGGGGCGAAGGAGTGCTGGGGCCAACGTCCTGACTTTC

D: .
V: TRBV12-5
J: TRBJ2-2
size: .
CDR3: CASGLAPGGELFF
DNA: TGTGCTAGTGGTTTGGCCCCCGGTGGGGAGCTGTTTTTT

D: .
V: TRBV6-5
J: TRBJ1-2
size: .
CDR3: CASSSPGGGYTF
DNA: TGTGCCAGCAGTTCCCCCGGAGGTGGCTACACCTTC

D: TRBD1
V: TRBV11-2
J: TRBJ1-4
size: .
CDR3: CASSLEDRVRGKLFF
DNA: TGTGCCAGCAGCTTGGAAGACAGGGTCCGTGGAAAACTGTTTTTT

D: .
V: TRBV4-1
J: TRBJ2-1
size: once
CDR3: CASSQGGNEQFF
DNA: TGCGCCAGCAGCCAGGGAGGCAATGAGCAGTTCTTC

D: TRBD1
V: TRBV5-6
J: TRBJ1-2
size: .
CDR3: CASSRQGARYGYTF
DNA: TGTGCCAGCAGCCGACAGGGGGCAAGGTATGGCTACACCTTC

D: .
V: TRBV19
J: TRBJ1-4
size: .
CDR3: CASSIWGATNEKLFF
DNA: TGTGCCAGTAGTATATGGGGGGCAACTAATGAAAAACTGTTTTTT

D: .
V: TRBV21-1
J: TRBJ2-5
size: .
CDR3: CASSTRTGRNQETQYF
DNA: TGTGCCAGCAGCACACGGACAGGGCGAAACCAAGAGACCCAGTACTTC

D: .
V: TRBV2
J: TRBJ1-2
size: .
CDR3: CASSTGAIGYGYTF
DNA: TGTGCCAGCAGTACAGGTGCCATCGGCTATGGCTACACCTTC

D: .
V: TRBV11-2
J: TRBJ1-1
size: once
CDR3: CASSLATANTEAFF
DNA: TGTGCCAGCAGCTTGGCGACAGCGAACACTGAAGCTTTCTTT

D: .
V: TRBV21-1
J: TRBJ1-6
size: .
CDR3: CASSPKPGTTTYNSPLHF
DNA: TGTGCCAGCAGCCCTAAACCCGGGACAACAACCTATAATTCACCCCTCCACTTT

D: .
V: TRBV5-1
J: TRBJ2-1
size: .
CDR3: CASSFPGGRNEQFF
DNA: TGCGCCAGCAGCTTTCCAGGGGGGAGGAATGAGCAGTTCTTC

D: TRBD2
V: TRBV6-1
J: TRBJ2-3
size: .
CDR3: CASSELAGGRTDTQYF
DNA: TGTGCCAGCAGTGAACTAGCGGGGGGGCGCACAGATACGCAGTATTTT

D: TRBD2
V: TRBV5-4
J: TRBJ2-2
size: .
CDR3: CASSLGRATGELFF
DNA: TGTGCCAGCAGCTTAGGGAGGGCCACCGGGGAGCTGTTTTTT

D: TRBD1
V: TRBV5-4
J: TRBJ1-5
size: .
CDR3: CASSSGGAFQPQHF
DNA: TGTGCCAGCAGCTCAGGGGGCGCTTTCCAGCCCCAGCATTTT

D: .
V: TRBV29-1
J: TRBJ2-6
size: .
CDR3: CSVEYRQISGANVLTF
DNA: TGCAGCGTTGAATATCGACAAATCTCTGGGGCCAACGTCCTGACTTTC

D: TRBD1
V: TRBV6-5
J: TRBJ2-7
size: .
CDR3: CASSWKTGIEQYF
DNA: TGTGCCAGCAGTTGGAAGACAGGGATCGAGCAGTACTTC

D: .
V: TRBV5-1
J: TRBJ2-7
size: .
CDR3: CASSLLGAGMNEQYF
DNA: TGCGCCAGCAGCTTGTTGGGGGCAGGGATGAACGAGCAGTACTTC

D: .
V: TRBV2
J: TRBJ2-5
size: .
CDR3: CASRRGNGTQYF
DNA: TGTGCCAGCCGACGGGGGAATGGGACCCAGTACTTC

D: TRBD1
V: TRBV6-1
J: TRBJ1-2
size: .
CDR3: CASSEVWTGKDGYTF
DNA: TGTGCCAGCAGTGAAGTGTGGACAGGGAAGGATGGCTACACCTTC

D: .
V: TRBV18
J: TRBJ1-4
size: .
CDR3: CASSPQRGGRGEKLFF
DNA: TGTGCCAGCTCACCACAACGCGGGGGCAGGGGTGAAAAACTGTTTTTT

D: .
V: TRBV7-2
J: TRBJ1-5
size: .
CDR3: CASSLVDDSFNQPQHF
DNA: TGTGCCAGCAGCCTCGTCGACGACAGCTTTAATCAGCCCCAGCATTTT

D: .
V: TRBV6-5
J: TRBJ2-6
size: .
CDR3: CASSRGLSGANVLTF
DNA: TGTGCCAGCAGCCGTGGACTGTCTGGGGCCAACGTCCTGACTTTC

D: TRBD1
V: TRBV9
J: TRBJ1-2
size: once
CDR3: CASSAGDRAGALLYGYTF
DNA: TGTGCCAGCAGCGCGGGAGACAGGGCCGGGGCCCTACTTTATGGCTACACCTTC

D: .
V: TRBV29-1
J: TRBJ1-1
size: .
CDR3: CSVGQGLPEAFF
DNA: TGCAGCGTTGGCCAGGGTTTACCTGAAGCTTTCTTT

D: .
V: TRBV6-6
J: TRBJ1-2
size: .
CDR3: CASSYLSLFGGYTF
DNA: TGTGCCAGCAGTTACTTGAGCCTCTTTGGTGGCTACACCTTC

D: TRBD2
V: TRBV6-4
J: TRBJ2-2
size: .
CDR3: CASSPEGLTGELFF
DNA: TGTGCCAGCAGTCCCGAGGGACTAACCGGGGAGCTGTTTTTT

D: .
V: TRBV5-6
J: TRBJ1-4
size: .
CDR3: CASTRRGTYEKLFF
DNA: TGTGCCAGCACCCGACGGGGGACCTATGAAAAACTGTTTTTT

D: .
V: TRBV27
J: TRBJ1-5
size: .
CDR3: CASNPVGGNPQPQHF
DNA: TGTGCCAGCAACCCGGTCGGGGGAAATCCCCAGCCCCAGCATTTT

D: .
V: TRBV5-1
J: TRBJ1-5
size: .
CDR3: CASSKGESSNQPQHF
DNA: TGCGCCAGCAGCAAAGGGGAAAGTAGCAATCAGCCCCAGCATTTT

D: .
V: TRBV5-1
J: TRBJ1-3
size: .
CDR3: CASSPRPREIGNTIYF
DNA: TGCGCCAGCAGCCCAAGGCCCAGGGAAATTGGAAACACCATATATTTT

D: .
V: TRBV5-1
J: TRBJ1-1
size: .
CDR3: CASSDAGPPHTEAFF
DNA: TGCGCCAGCAGCGACGCGGGTCCACCACACACTGAAGCTTTCTTT

D: .
V: TRBV10-2
J: TRBJ1-1
size: .
CDR3: CASSTTGQTEAFF
DNA: TGCGCCAGCTCCACGACAGGTCAGACTGAAGCTTTCTTT

D: TRBD1
V: TRBV29-1
J: TRBJ1-2
size: .
CDR3: CSVPTGTNYGYTF
DNA: TGCAGCGTCCCGACAGGGACTAACTATGGCTACACCTTC

D: .
V: TRBV7-9
J: TRBJ1-1
size: .
CDR3: CASSLGYRDAMNTEAFF
DNA: TGTGCCAGCAGCTTAGGGTACAGGGATGCGATGAACACTGAAGCTTTCTTT

D: .
V: TRBV6-5
J: TRBJ1-1
size: .
CDR3: CASSYSHRAGTEAFF
DNA: TGTGCCAGCAGTTACTCGCACAGGGCGGGCACTGAAGCTTTCTTT

D: .
V: TRBV5-1
J: TRBJ1-2
size: once
CDR3: CASSTGTSDGYTF
DNA: TGCGCCAGCAGCACAGGGACCAGCGATGGCTACACCTTC